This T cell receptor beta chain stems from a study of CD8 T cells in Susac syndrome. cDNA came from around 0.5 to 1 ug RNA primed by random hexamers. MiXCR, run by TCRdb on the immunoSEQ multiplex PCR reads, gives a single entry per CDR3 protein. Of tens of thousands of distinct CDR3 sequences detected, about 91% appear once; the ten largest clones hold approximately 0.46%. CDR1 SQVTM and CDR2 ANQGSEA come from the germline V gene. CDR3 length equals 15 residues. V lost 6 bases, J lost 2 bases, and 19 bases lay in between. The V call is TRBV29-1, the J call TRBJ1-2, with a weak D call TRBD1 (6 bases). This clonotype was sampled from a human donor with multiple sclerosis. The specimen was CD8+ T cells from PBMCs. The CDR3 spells CSVDTRQAPNYGYTF. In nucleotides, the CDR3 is TGCAGCGTCGATACCCGACAGGCCCCCAACTATGGCTACACCTTC.